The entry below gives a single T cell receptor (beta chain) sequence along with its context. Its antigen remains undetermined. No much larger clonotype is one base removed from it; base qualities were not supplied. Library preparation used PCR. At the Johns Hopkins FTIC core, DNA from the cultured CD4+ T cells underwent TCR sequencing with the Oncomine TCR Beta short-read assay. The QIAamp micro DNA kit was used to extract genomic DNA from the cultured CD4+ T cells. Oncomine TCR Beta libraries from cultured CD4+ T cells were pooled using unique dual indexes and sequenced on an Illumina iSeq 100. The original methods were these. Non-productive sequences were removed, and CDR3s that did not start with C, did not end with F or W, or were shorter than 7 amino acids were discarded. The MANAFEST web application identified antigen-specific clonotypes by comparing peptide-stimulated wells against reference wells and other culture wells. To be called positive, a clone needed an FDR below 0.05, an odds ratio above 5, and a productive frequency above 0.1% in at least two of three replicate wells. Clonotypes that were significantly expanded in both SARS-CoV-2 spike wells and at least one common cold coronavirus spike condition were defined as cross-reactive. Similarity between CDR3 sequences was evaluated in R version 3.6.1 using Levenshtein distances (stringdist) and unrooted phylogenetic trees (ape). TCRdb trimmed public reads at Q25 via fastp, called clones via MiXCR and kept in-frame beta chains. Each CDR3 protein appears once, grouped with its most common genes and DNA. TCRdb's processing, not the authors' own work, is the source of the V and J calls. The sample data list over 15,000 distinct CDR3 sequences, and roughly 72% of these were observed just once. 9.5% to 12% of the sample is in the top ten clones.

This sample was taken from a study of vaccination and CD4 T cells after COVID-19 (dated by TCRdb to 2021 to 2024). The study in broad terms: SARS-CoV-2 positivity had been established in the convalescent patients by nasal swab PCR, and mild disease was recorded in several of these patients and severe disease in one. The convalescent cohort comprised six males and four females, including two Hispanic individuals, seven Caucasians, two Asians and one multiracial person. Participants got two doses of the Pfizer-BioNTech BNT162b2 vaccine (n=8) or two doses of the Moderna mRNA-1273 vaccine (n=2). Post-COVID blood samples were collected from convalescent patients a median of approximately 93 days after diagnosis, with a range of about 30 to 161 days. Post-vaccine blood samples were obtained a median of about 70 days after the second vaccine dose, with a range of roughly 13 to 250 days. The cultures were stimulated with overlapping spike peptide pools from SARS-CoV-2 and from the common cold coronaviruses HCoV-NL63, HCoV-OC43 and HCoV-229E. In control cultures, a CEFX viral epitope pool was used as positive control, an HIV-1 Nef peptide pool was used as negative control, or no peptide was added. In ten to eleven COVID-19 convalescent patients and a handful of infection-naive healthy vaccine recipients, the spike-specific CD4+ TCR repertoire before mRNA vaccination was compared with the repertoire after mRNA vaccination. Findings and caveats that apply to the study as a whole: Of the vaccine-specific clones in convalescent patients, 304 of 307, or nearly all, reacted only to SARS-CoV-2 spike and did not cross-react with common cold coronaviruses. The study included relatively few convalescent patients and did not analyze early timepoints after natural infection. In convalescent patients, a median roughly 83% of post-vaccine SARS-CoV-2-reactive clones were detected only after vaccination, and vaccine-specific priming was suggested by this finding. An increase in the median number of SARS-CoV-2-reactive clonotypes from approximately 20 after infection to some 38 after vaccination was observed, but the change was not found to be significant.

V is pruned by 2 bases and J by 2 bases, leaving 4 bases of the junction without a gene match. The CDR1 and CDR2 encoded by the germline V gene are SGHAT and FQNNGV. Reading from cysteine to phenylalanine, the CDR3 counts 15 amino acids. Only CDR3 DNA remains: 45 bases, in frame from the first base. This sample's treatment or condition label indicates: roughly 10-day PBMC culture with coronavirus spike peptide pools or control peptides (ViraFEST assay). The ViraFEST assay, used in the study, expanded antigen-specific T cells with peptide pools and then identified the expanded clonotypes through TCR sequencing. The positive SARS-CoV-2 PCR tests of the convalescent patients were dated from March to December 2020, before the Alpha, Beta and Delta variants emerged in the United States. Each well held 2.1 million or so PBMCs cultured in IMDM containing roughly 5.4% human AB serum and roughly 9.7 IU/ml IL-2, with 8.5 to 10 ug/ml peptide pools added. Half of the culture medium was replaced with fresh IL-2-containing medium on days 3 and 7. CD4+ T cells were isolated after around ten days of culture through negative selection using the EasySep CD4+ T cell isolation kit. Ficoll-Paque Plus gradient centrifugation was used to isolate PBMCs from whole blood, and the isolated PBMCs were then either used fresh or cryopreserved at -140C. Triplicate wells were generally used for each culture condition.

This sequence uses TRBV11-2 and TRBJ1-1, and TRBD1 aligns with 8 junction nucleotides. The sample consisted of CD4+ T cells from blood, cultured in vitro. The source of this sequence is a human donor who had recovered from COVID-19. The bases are TGTGCCAGCAGCTTAAGGGACAGGAGCAACACTGAAGCTTTCTTT. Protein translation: CASSLRDRSNTEAFF.